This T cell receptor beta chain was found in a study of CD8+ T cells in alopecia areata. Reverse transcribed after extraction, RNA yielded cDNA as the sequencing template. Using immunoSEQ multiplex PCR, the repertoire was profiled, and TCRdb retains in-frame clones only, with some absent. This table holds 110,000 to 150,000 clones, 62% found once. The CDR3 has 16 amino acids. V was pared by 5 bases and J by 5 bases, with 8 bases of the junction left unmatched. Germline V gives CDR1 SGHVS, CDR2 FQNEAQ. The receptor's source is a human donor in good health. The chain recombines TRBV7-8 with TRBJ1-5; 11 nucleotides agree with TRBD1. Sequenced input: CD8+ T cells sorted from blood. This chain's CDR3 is CASSDWGQGVYQPQHF. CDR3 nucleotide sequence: TGTGCCAGCAGCGATTGGGGACAGGGGGTTTATCAGCCCCAGCATTTT.